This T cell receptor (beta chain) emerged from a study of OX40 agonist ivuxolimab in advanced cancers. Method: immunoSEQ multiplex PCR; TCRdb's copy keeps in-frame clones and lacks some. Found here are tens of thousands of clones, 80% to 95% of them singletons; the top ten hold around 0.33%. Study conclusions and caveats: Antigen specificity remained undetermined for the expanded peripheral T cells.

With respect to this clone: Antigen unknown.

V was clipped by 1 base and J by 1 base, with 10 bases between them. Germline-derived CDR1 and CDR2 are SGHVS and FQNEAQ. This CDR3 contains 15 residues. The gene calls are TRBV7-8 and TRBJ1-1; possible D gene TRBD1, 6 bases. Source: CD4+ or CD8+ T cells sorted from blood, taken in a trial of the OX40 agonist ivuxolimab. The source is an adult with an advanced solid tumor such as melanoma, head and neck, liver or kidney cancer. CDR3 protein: CASSLDDRTNTEAFF. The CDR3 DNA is TGTGCCAGCAGCTTAGATGACAGGACGAACACTGAAGCTTTCTTT.